The next 16 T cell receptor beta chains were all read from a single sample in a study of blood T cell repertoires in COVID-19. Produced via immunoSEQ multiplex PCR; TCRdb's table is partial and in-frame only. The table has 240,000 or so clones, roughly four fifths seen once. Sequenced input: peripheral blood. The source is a woman aged 80 or over with acute or convalescent COVID-19.

This clone was observed a few times. The chain employs TRBV7-3 and TRBJ2-1; the D gene is possibly TRBD2 (5 bases). Trimming stripped 2 bases from V and 0 bases from J, with 8 bases between. This CDR3 is 15 amino acids long. Germline V CDR1 and CDR2: SGHTA, FQGTGA. The CDR3 region is CASSLGESSYNEQFF. CDR3 in DNA: TGTGCCAGCAGCTTAGGGGAGAGCTCCTACAATGAGCAGTTCTTC.

V gene TRBV7-9 combines with J gene TRBJ2-7, with 9 bases lining up with TRBD1. J was trimmed by 5 bases and V by 4 bases; bases with no gene match: 6. The CDR3 has 14 residues. From germline, CDR1 is SEHNR and CDR2 FQNEAQ (reference sequence). The DNA for the CDR3 is TGTGCCAGCAGCTCACCGGGACAGGGTGACGAGCAGTACTTC. Translation gives CASSSPGQGDEQYF.

This chain uses TRBV11-2 with TRBJ1-5; 9 positions agree with TRBD1. In germline, CDR1 is SGHAT, CDR2 FQNNGV. Trimming at V came to 5 bases and at J to 6 bases, leaving 8 bases not matched to a gene. This CDR3 region has 15 residues. CDR3: CASSPQGADTQPQHF. CDR3 coding DNA: TGTGCCAGCAGCCCACAGGGGGCCGATACTCAGCCCCAGCATTTT. Using reference TRBV11-2 and TRBJ1-5 for the parts outside the CDR3, the full variable domain is EAGVAQSPRYKIIEKRQSVAFWCNPISGHATLYWYQQILGQGPKLLIQFQNNGVVDDSQLPKDRFSAERLKGVDSTLKIQPAKLEDSAVYLCASSPQGADTQPQHFGDGTRLSIL.

This chain links TRBV3-1 (or the pseudogene TRBV3-2) with TRBJ2-1; D unclear. The CDR3 is made up of 12 amino acids. Trimming took 4 bases from V and 16 from J, leaving 17 bases between them. The germline V gene encodes CDR1 LGHDT and CDR2 YNNKEL (reference sequence). The CDR3 protein is CASSPPNGGHFF. CDR3 bases: TGTGCCAGCAGCCCACCCAACGGCGGTCATTTCTTC.

As for this clone: Other DNA sequences in this sample translate to the same CDR3. The chain employs TRBV19 and TRBJ2-7, with TRBD1 as a possible D gene (6 bases). CDR3 length equals 13 residues. V was clipped by 4 bases and J by 2 bases, with 9 bases between them. From germline, CDR1 is LNHDA and CDR2 SQIVND (reference sequence). CDR3 bases: TGTGCCAGTAGTAAGACAGGCACCTACGAGCAGTACTTC. It specifies CASSKTGTYEQYF.

The V and J genes are TRBV5-4 and TRBJ1-1; D is undetermined. Germline CDR1 is SGHNT and CDR2 is YYREEE (reference sequence). The length of the CDR3 is 13 residues. The V gene lost 2 bases and the J gene lost 3 bases, with 8 bases spanning the gap. The CDR3 region has the DNA TGTGCCAGCAGCTTTACAGCCTACACTGAAGCTTTCTTT. This encodes CASSFTAYTEAFF.

The chain employs TRBV5-4 and TRBJ2-5; no clear D. The V gene lost 1 base and the J gene lost 2 bases, with 9 bases spanning the gap. There are 14 residues in the CDR3. Germline CDR1 and CDR2: SGHNT and YYREEE (reference sequence). This CDR3 reads CASSLSTEQETQYF. The CDR3 nucleotides are TGTGCCAGCAGCTTGAGTACAGAACAAGAGACCCAGTACTTC.

V is TRBV6-2 or TRBV6-3 and J is TRBJ2-5; 10 nucleotides line up with TRBD2. The junction had 4 bases not matched to a gene; V was cut back by 5 bases and J by 1 base. Germline V gives CDR1 MNHEY, CDR2 SVGEGT. The CDR3 runs 15 residues. The CDR3 DNA sequence: TGTGCCAGCAGTAACGGACTAGCGGCCCAAGAGACCCAGTACTTC. Residues: CASSNGLAAQETQYF.

The chain is built from TRBV28 and TRBJ1-2, with 9 bases lining up with TRBD1. The V segment lost 2 bases and the J segment 8 bases; nucleotides outside the gene matches: 9. Germline CDR1 and CDR2: MDHEN and SYDVKM. The CDR3 consists of 15 residues. Here the CDR3 DNA reads TGTGCCAGCAGTTTACCGGGACAGGGCCTTTTGGGCTACACCTTC. It yields the protein CASSLPGQGLLGYTF.

V usage is TRBV27 and J usage is TRBJ2-1; TRBD1 matches at 9 bases. CDR1 and CDR2 from the germline V gene are MNHEY and SMNVEV (reference sequence). This CDR3 is 16 amino acids long. V shed 5 bases and J 3 bases; nucleotides not matched to a gene: 8. The CDR3, as DNA: TGTGCCAGCAGTAAGGTTGGGACAGGGTACTACAATGAGCAGTTCTTC. It codes for CASSKVGTGYYNEQFF.

V gene TRBV5-4 combines with J gene TRBJ1-4; 8 nucleotides line up with TRBD1. Germline V gene lookup returns CDR1 SGHNT and CDR2 YYREEE (reference sequence). This CDR3 is 17 amino acids long. Unmatched junction bases numbered 10, after V lost 4 bases and J lost 2 bases. CDR3 protein: CASSLNGQGRTNEKLFF. CDR3 DNA sequence: TGTGCCAGCAGCCTTAACGGACAGGGAAGGACTAATGAAAAACTGTTTTTT.

This chain joins TRBV10-3 and TRBJ2-7; 9 nucleotides align to TRBD2. The CDR3 loop spans 16 amino acids. CDR1 is ENHRY and CDR2 is SYGVKD in the germline V gene. Losses at the gene ends were 0 bases for V and 2 bases for J; bases not matched to a gene: 5. The CDR3 bases are TGTGCCATCAGTGAGTCGGGGCTAGCGGGGACCTACGAGCAGTACTTC. Its translation is CAISESGLAGTYEQYF.

This chain links TRBV28 with TRBJ1-1, with D perhaps TRBD1 (6 bases). V shed 6 bases and J shed 11 bases, with 16 bases lying between them. Per germline, CDR1 MDHEN and CDR2 SYDVKM. The CDR3 consists of 12 residues. In nucleotides, the CDR3 is TGTGCCAGCAGCACTCCAGGGGCAAGGGCTTTCTTT. It encodes CASSTPGARAFF.

The V and J genes are TRBV27 and TRBJ2-7; 12 bases agree with TRBD2. Germline assignment: CDR1 MNHEY and CDR2 SMNVEV (reference sequence). CDR3 length: 14 residues. The V gene end was trimmed by 8 bases and the J gene end by 4 bases; junction bases not matched to a gene: 6. This chain's CDR3 is CASSGLAGSYEQYF. The DNA of the CDR3 is TGTGCCAGCTCTGGACTAGCGGGGAGTTACGAGCAGTACTTC.

The genes are TRBV7-2 and TRBJ1-2; D is possibly TRBD1 (5 bases). CDR1 and CDR2 (germline): SGHTA, FQGNSA. V dropped 6 bases and J dropped 5 bases, with 19 bases sitting between them. The CDR3 is made up of 15 amino acids. The CDR3, as DNA: TGTGCCAGCAGGGTACAGGACGGAAACTCTTATGGCTACACCTTC. It yields the protein CASRVQDGNSYGYTF.

This rearrangement joins TRBV6-6 to TRBJ1-6; 8 bases map to TRBD1. Germline CDR1 is MNHNY and CDR2 is SVGAGI (reference sequence). This CDR3 comprises 14 residues. The J segment lost 8 bases and the V segment lost 5 bases, leaving 5 bases of the junction unmatched. DNA for the CDR3: TGTGCCAGCAGTGCCCAGGGGGCTCATTCACCCCTCCACTTT. Its protein product is CASSAQGAHSPLHF.